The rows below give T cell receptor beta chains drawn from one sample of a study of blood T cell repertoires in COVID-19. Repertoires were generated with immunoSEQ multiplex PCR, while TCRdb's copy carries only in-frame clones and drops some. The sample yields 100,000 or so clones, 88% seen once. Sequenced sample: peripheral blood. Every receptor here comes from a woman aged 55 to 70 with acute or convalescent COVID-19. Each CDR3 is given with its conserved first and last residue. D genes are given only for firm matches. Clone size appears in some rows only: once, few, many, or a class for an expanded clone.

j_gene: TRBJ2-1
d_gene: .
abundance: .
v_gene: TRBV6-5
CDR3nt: TGTGCCAGCCGGAGCGTCGATGAGCAGTTCTTC
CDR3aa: CASRSVDEQFF

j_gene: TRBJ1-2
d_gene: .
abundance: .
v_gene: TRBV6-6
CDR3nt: TGTGCCAGCGGGCAAGGGGCTAACTATGGCTACACCTTC
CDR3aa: CASGQGANYGYTF

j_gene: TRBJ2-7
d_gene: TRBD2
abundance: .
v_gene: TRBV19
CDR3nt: TGTGCCAGTAGTACGACTAGCGGTTCCTACGAGCAGTACTTC
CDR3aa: CASSTTSGSYEQYF

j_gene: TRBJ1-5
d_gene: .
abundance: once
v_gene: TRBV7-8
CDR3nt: TGTGCCAGCAGCTTACGGGGTCAGCCCCAGCATTTT
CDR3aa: CASSLRGQPQHF

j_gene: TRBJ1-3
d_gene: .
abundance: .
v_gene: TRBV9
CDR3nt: TGTGCCAGCAGCGTAGCTCAGGTTCCAAGCTCTGGAAACACCATATATTTT
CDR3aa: CASSVAQVPSSGNTIYF

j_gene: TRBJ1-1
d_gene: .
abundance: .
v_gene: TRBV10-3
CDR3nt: TGTGCCATCAGTGATCTGGGGGCGGCCACTGAAGCTTTCTTT
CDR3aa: CAISDLGAATEAFF

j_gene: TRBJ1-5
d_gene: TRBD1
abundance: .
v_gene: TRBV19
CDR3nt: TGTGCCAGTAGAACCCGGGACAGGACGTATCAGCCCCAGCATTTT
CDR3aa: CASRTRDRTYQPQHF

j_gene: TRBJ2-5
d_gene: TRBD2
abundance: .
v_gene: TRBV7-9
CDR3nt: TGTGCCAGCAGTTTTACGGAGGGACTAGCTGAGACCCAGTACTTC
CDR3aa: CASSFTEGLAETQYF

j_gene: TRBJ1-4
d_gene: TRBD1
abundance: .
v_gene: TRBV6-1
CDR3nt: TGTGCCAGCAGTGTGGATCCTGGAGGGGGCTCGGAAAAACTGTTTTTT
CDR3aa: CASSVDPGGGSEKLFF

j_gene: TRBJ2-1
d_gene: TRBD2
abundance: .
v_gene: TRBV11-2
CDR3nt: TGTGCCAGCAGCTTAGGAGCGGGAAACTACAATGAGCAGTTCTTC
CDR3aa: CASSLGAGNYNEQFF

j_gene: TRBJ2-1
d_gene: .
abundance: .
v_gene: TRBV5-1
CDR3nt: TGCGCCAGCAGCTCCGACCCTAGCGTAACCTACAATGAGCAGTTCTTC
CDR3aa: CASSSDPSVTYNEQFF

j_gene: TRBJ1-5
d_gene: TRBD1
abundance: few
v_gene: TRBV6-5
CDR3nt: TGTGCCAGCACCTCCCGGGACAGCGTTCTGCATTTT
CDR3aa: CASTSRDSVLHF

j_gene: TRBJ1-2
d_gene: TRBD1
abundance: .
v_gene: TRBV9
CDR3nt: TGTGCCAGCAGCGTAGGGACAGGGGGCCGTGGCTACACCTTC
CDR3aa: CASSVGTGGRGYTF

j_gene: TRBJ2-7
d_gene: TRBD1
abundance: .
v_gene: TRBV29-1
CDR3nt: TGCAGCGTTGTAACAAATAACAGGGGGCGCGGGCAGTACTTC
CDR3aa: CSVVTNNRGRGQYF

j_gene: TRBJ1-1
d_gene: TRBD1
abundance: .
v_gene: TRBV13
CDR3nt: TGTGCCAGCAGTTTTAACAGGGGCCCAACCCTCCTCTTT
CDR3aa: CASSFNRGPTLLF

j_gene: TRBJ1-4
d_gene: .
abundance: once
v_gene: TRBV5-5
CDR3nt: TGTGCCAGCAGCCCCTTAGGCGGGACTAATGAAAAACTGTTTTTT
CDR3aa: CASSPLGGTNEKLFF

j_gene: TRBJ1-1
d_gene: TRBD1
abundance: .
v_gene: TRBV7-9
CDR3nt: TGTGCCAGCAGCTTGGGACAGGTAAACACTGAAGCTTTCTTT
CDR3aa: CASSLGQVNTEAFF

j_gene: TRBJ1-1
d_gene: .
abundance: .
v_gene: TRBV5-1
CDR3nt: TGCGCCAGCAGCTTGAGCGCTAGGGGCACTGAAGCTTTCTTT
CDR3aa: CASSLSARGTEAFF

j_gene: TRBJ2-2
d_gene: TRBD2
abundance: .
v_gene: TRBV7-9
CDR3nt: TGTGCCAGCAGTCTTACTAGCGGGACCGGGGAGCTGTTTTTT
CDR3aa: CASSLTSGTGELFF

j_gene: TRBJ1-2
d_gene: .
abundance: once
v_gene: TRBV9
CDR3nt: TGTGCCAGCAGCATCCGGGACATGAGTGGCTATGGCTACACCTTC
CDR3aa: CASSIRDMSGYGYTF

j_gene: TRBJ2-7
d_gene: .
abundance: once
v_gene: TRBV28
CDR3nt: TGTGCCAGCAGTTCTCCCCCACTAGCCTACTACGAGCAGTACTTC
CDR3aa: CASSSPPLAYYEQYF

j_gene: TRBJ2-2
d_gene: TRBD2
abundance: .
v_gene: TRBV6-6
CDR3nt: TGTGCCAGCAGTTACTCAAGCGGGAGTGTCGGGGAGCTGTTTTTT
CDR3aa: CASSYSSGSVGELFF

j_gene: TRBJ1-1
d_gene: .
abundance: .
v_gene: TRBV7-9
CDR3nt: TGTGCCAGCAGCTTAGAGGTGGGCGAAGCTTTCTTT
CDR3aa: CASSLEVGEAFF

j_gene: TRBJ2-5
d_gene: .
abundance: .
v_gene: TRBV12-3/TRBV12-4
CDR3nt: TGTGCCAGCTTGAACCCCGGGGAGACCCAGTACTTC
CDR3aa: CASLNPGETQYF

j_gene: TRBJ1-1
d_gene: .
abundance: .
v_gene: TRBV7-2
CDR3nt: TGTGCCAGCAGCTCAACCGGGCAGGGTGAAGCTTTCTTT
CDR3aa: CASSSTGQGEAFF

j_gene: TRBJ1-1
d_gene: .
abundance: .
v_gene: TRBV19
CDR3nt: TGTGCCAGTAGTATACATCCCGCAGGAGCTTTCTTT
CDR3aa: CASSIHPAGAFF

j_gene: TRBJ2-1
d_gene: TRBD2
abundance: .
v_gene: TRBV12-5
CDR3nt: TGTGCTAGTGGCGCCTATAGCGGGCATTCTGCATTCTTC
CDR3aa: CASGAYSGHSAFF

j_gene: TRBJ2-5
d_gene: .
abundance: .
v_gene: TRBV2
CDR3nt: TGTGCCAGCACGTCGGGGTGGGAAGAGACCCAGTACTTC
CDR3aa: CASTSGWEETQYF

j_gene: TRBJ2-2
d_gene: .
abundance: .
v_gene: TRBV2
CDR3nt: TGTGCCAGCAGCGCGGACTTTTACACCGGGGAGCTGTTTTTT
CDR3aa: CASSADFYTGELFF

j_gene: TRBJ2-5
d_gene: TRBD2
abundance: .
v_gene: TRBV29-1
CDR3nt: TGCAGCGTTGGGGAGCGCGGGAGGCGTGGGGAGACCCAGTACTTC
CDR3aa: CSVGERGRRGETQYF

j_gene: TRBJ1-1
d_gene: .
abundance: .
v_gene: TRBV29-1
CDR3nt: TGCAGCGTTGAAAAAGGGGCGAACACTGAAGCTTTCTTT
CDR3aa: CSVEKGANTEAFF

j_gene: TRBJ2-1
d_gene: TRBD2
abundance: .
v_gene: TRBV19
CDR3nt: TGTGCCAGTAGGAGAAGCGGGAGCAATGAGCAGTTCTTC
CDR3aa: CASRRSGSNEQFF

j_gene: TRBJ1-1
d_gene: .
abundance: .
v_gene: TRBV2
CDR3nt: TGTGCCAGCAGTGAACAGGGGAATGAAGCTTTCTTT
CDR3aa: CASSEQGNEAFF

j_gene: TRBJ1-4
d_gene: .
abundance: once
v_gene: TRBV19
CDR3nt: TGTGCCAGTAGTAGAGACCAACAGGACCCAGTTGCAACTAATGAAAAACTGTTTTTT
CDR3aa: CASSRDQQDPVATNEKLFF

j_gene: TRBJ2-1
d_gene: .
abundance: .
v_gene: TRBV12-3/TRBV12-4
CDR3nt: TGTGCCAGCAGTTTCGGAGAGTCCAATGAGCAGTTCTTC
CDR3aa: CASSFGESNEQFF